The next 23 T cell receptor beta chains were all read from a single sample in a study of spatial heterogeneity in lung cancer. TCRdb fed the 5' RACE reads into MiXCR, producing one record per CDR3 protein. The repertoire consists of around 1,600 distinct CDR3 sequences, with over 9% occurring once and the leading ten covering under 35%. Time point meaning: sample taken at primary tumor resection. Study outcomes and limitations: Intratumoral expanded alpha and beta TCR counts were found to track tumor mutation counts.

These receptors lack a known antigen. This sample comprised lung tumor tissue, obtained at surgery. The source of these receptors is a female donor with early-stage non-small cell lung cancer.

This clonotype is medium-sized. This beta chain is an off-target read within a library intended for alpha chains, so its frequency means little. V gene TRBV7-2 combines with J gene TRBJ2-1, with D unclear. This CDR3 is 11 amino acids long. V was shortened by 1 base and J by 13 bases, with 8 bases between the two germline ends. Germline CDR1 and CDR2: SGHTA and FQGNSA. The CDR3 sequence is CASSLELGQFF. CDR3 DNA sequence: TGTGCCAGCAGCTTAGAGCTGGGACAGTTCTTC.

In its sample, this clonotype ranks as large. The size of this beta chain means little, since it is a stray read in a library made for alpha chains. The rearrangement links TRBV20-1 to TRBJ1-5; 7 bases fit TRBD1. Looked up from germline, CDR1 is DFQATT and CDR2 is SNEGSKA (reference sequence). The trim removed 3 bases at V and 3 bases at J, leaving 2 bases unmatched. This CDR3 has 13 amino acids. CDR3 nucleotide sequence: TGCAGTGCTAGGACAGGGTTCAATCAGCCCCAGCATTTT. Translating gives CSARTGFNQPQHF.

This clonotype appeared a few times. An end of the junction does not agree with germline; a read error may underlie this. Because this beta chain is a stray read in a library intended to capture alpha chains, its abundance should not be given much weight. The chain joins TRBV20-1 to TRBJ2-5, with D perhaps TRBD1 (7 bases). The V gene's germline CDR1 is DFQATT and CDR2 SNEGSKA (reference sequence). This CDR3 is built from 16 residues. The CDR3 DNA sequence: TGCAGTGCGACGCCGGGACAGATCCGTGGGGGGACCCCGGCCAGCTTC. This codes for CSATPGQIRGGTPASF.

By share of the sample, this clonotype is medium-sized. This beta chain turned up in a library designed for alpha chains; as an off-target read, its abundance says little. This chain joins TRBV28 and TRBJ2-3; no reliable D call. The CDR3 runs to 12 residues. Looked up from germline, CDR1 is MDHEN and CDR2 is SYDVKM. V lost 7 bases to trimming and J lost 7 bases, with 12 bases between them. CDR3 DNA: TGTGCCAGCACACAAAAGGGAAATACGCAGTATTTT. Translating it yields CASTQKGNTQYF.

Comments on this clonotype: The library was prepared for alpha chains; this beta chain is a stray read, so its frequency means little. The gene calls are TRBV11-2 and TRBJ2-2; D remains ambiguous. V was pared by 1 base and J by 2 bases, with 5 bases between. The germline V gene has CDR1 SGHAT and CDR2 FQNNGV. The CDR3 totals 14 residues. CDR3 amino acids: CASSLVDNTGELFF. DNA of the CDR3: TGTGCCAGCAGCTTAGTTGACAACACCGGGGAGCTGTTTTTT.

This clonotype is labeled medium-sized. This beta chain represents an off-target read in a library built for alpha chains; its size is of limited meaning. The J gene is TRBJ2-3, the V gene TRBV29-1; no clear D gene. This CDR3 has 18 residues. V lost 2 bases and J 2 bases, leaving 23 bases between the germline ends. Germline CDR1 SQVTM, CDR2 ANQGSEA. The CDR3 region is CSVEPPKKPQRNTDTQYF. As DNA, the CDR3 is TGCAGCGTTGAACCCCCAAAAAAACCCCAGAGGAACACAGATACGCAGTATTTT.

Points on this clonotype: For a library built for alpha chains, this beta chain is a stray read; little rests on its size. CDR3 region: CASSYLGGRRETQYF. The CDR3 DNA reads TGTGCCAGCAGTTACTTAGGCGGGAGAAGAGAGACCCAGTACTTC. The genes are TRBV6-2 or TRBV6-3 and TRBJ2-5, with 7 nucleotides matching TRBD2. The V and J ends lost 1 base and 4 bases, in that order; junction bases with no gene match: 6. CDR3 length: 15 residues. The germline gives CDR1 MNHEY, CDR2 SVGEGT.

This clonotype counts as medium-sized (0.01 to 0.1%). With the library built for alpha chains, this beta chain is off target and its frequency is not meaningful. This rearrangement joins TRBV4-3 to TRBJ2-3; 9 positions match TRBD2. The CDR3 totals 16 residues. Germline V gene data show CDR1 as LGHNA and CDR2 as YSLEER. The trim removed 1 base at V and 5 bases at J, leaving 7 bases unmatched. For the CDR3, the DNA is TGCGCCAGCAGCCAAGGAAACAGCGGGGGGAAAGATACGCAGTATTTT. Encoded protein: CASSQGNSGGKDTQYF.

This clonotype is categorized as medium-sized. The library was prepared for alpha chains; this beta chain is a stray read, so its frequency means little. J is TRBJ2-2 and V is TRBV6-6, with TRBD1 matching 9 bases. V gave up 4 bases and J gave up 5 bases; unmatched junction bases: 5. In germline, CDR1 is MNHNY, CDR2 SVGAGI (reference sequence). This CDR3 contains 15 residues. The CDR3 sequence: CASSFDRGRTGELFF. The DNA of the CDR3 is TGTGCCAGCAGTTTCGACAGGGGGAGAACCGGGGAGCTGTTTTTT.

In the case of this clonotype: This beta chain is an unintended read in a library built for alpha chains; its size means little. This chain links TRBV3-1 with TRBJ1-2; TRBD1 might be the D (6 bases). This CDR3 is 14 amino acids long. Germline V gives CDR1 LGHDT, CDR2 YNNKEL (reference sequence). The germline V and J ends were trimmed by 5 bases and 7 bases, with 17 bases remaining between them. The CDR3 sequence: CASSTPPGASGYTF. In DNA, the CDR3 is TGTGCCAGCAGCACTCCCCCAGGGGCGAGTGGCTACACCTTC.

This clonotype was counted a few times. In a library made to pick up alpha chains, this beta chain is a stray read with a size that means little. J is TRBJ1-5 and V is TRBV6-2 or TRBV6-3; the D is unclear. The germline gives CDR1 MNHEY, CDR2 SVGEGT. V lost 5 bases and J lost 0, with 8 bases in between. The CDR3 has 14 amino acids. As DNA, the CDR3 is TGTGCCAGCAGTGACTGGGATAGCAATCAGCCCCAGCATTTT. It translates to CASSDWDSNQPQHF.

Judged by abundance, this clonotype is medium-sized. Since the library was made to target alpha chains, this beta chain is a stray read and its abundance is not meaningful. This rearrangement joins TRBV10-3 to TRBJ2-5; TRBD1 aligns across 10 bases. V shed 6 bases and J 4 bases; nucleotides not matched to a gene: 8. Germline loops: CDR1 ENHRY, CDR2 SYGVKD. This CDR3 comprises 15 residues. CDR3 in amino acids: CAISSSTGGRETQYF. The CDR3 DNA sequence: TGTGCCATCAGCTCTTCGACAGGGGGCAGAGAGACCCAGTACTTC.

By share of the sample, this clonotype is medium-sized. This beta chain lies outside the target of a library built for alpha chains; its clone size means little. The rearrangement uses TRBV4-2 and TRBJ2-2; 9 bases match TRBD1. There are 15 residues in the CDR3. J gave up 5 bases and V 2 bases, and 3 bases lay outside the gene matches. CDR1 and CDR2 from the germline V gene are LGHNA and YNFKEQ. Here the CDR3 DNA reads TGTGCCAGCAGCCAAACAGGGGGCGGGACCGGGGAGCTGTTTTTT. As protein: CASSQTGGGTGELFF.

This clonotype rates as medium-sized. As an off-target read in a library built for alpha chains, this beta chain has a frequency of little significance. The chain couples TRBV13 to TRBJ2-3; D perhaps matches TRBD1 (5 bases). CDR1 and CDR2 from the germline V gene are PRHDT and FYEKMQ (reference sequence). Trimming removed 0 bases from V and 4 bases from J, with 11 bases in between. This CDR3 is 15 amino acids long. CDR3 nucleotide sequence: TGTGCCAGCAGCTTAGGCGGTTCCAGGGCAGATACGCAGTATTTT. It yields the protein CASSLGGSRADTQYF.

In its sample, this clonotype ranks as medium-sized (0.01 to 0.1%). In a library made to pick up alpha chains, this beta chain is a stray read with a size that means little. The chain combines TRBV19 with TRBJ1-2; no definite D call. The germline V gene encodes CDR1 LNHDA and CDR2 SQIVND (reference sequence). V was trimmed by 3 bases and J by 4 bases, leaving 9 bases between them. The CDR3 spans 13 residues. The CDR3 DNA follows: TGTGCCAGTAGTATTGATAGCTTCTATGGCTACACCTTC. Residues: CASSIDSFYGYTF.

This clonotype counts as large. With the library built for alpha chains, this beta chain is off target and its frequency is not meaningful. The rearrangement uses TRBV20-1 and TRBJ2-3; D perhaps matches TRBD2 (5 bases). V lost 0 bases to trimming and J lost 4 bases, with 5 bases between them. This CDR3 spans 12 amino acids. Per the germline V gene, CDR1 is DFQATT and CDR2 is SNEGSKA (reference sequence). CDR3 in DNA: TGCAGTGCTAGAGATAGCGCAGATACGCAGTATTTT. Protein product: CSARDSADTQYF.

Comments on this clonotype: Because this beta chain is a stray read in a library intended to capture alpha chains, its abundance should not be given much weight. The chain uses TRBV7-2 and TRBJ2-1; 12 bases are a match to TRBD2. Trimming at V came to 10 bases and at J to 7 bases, leaving 8 bases not matched to a gene. The CDR3 runs to 14 residues. The germline CDR1 and CDR2 sequences are SGHTA and FQGNSA. The CDR3 loop reads CANLLAGGVNEQFF. In DNA, the CDR3 is TGTGCCAACCTACTAGCGGGAGGTGTAAATGAGCAGTTCTTC.

By sample fraction, this clonotype is large. This beta chain is a stray read from a library made for alpha chains; its abundance is not meaningful. J is TRBJ2-2 and V is TRBV6-2 or TRBV6-3; 9 bases line up with TRBD1. In germline, CDR1 is MNHEY, CDR2 SVGEGT. Trimming at V came to 1 base and at J to 2 bases, leaving 5 bases not matched to a gene. This CDR3 contains 17 residues. CDR3 protein: CASSYLKTGGNTGELFF. In DNA form, the CDR3 reads TGTGCCAGCAGTTACTTGAAGACAGGGGGAAACACCGGGGAGCTGTTTTTT.

This clonotype showed up many times. This beta chain is off target for a library built for alpha chains, so its abundance means little. The chain recombines TRBV20-1 with TRBJ2-3; D call uncertain. The length of the CDR3 is 13 residues. Trimming took 3 bases from V and 6 from J, leaving 13 bases between them. CDR1 is DFQATT, CDR2 SNEGSKA, per germline (reference sequence). For the CDR3, the DNA is TGCAGTGCTAGTGGTCTCCAAAGGGATACGCAGTATTTT. It encodes CSASGLQRDTQYF.

This clonotype is medium-sized by share. With the library built for alpha chains, this beta chain is off target and its frequency is not meaningful. The chain has TRBV4-3 and TRBJ2-1; D remains ambiguous. With 0 bases removed from V and 6 bases from J, the gap between germline ends came to 12 bases. Per the germline V gene, CDR1 is LGHNA and CDR2 is YSLEER. CDR3 length: 15 residues. CDR3 nucleotides: TGCGCCAGCAGCCAAGATGAAGGGTTTAGCAATGAGCAGTTCTTC. Translated, it gives CASSQDEGFSNEQFF.

On this clonotype itself: This beta chain is a stray read from a library made for alpha chains; its abundance is not meaningful. J is TRBJ2-7 and V is TRBV3-1; 7 nucleotides align to TRBD2. This CDR3 region has 13 residues. The germline V gene encodes CDR1 LGHDT and CDR2 YNNKEL (reference sequence). J gave up 4 bases and V 2 bases, and 2 bases lay outside the gene matches. The CDR3 spells CASSQTSEYEQYF. The CDR3 DNA follows: TGTGCCAGCAGCCAAACTAGCGAATACGAGCAGTACTTC.

By sample fraction, this clonotype is medium-sized (0.01 to 0.1%). Within a library made for alpha chains, this beta chain is off target, and its count is uninformative. The chain recombines TRBV20-1 with TRBJ2-1, with 10 bases fitting TRBD2. The J segment lost 9 bases and the V segment lost 7 bases, leaving 21 bases of the junction unmatched. Germline V gives CDR1 DFQATT, CDR2 SNEGSKA (reference sequence). The CDR3 sequence is 17 residues long. This CDR3 is CSDGARGLAGVGGEQFF. DNA for the CDR3: TGCAGTGACGGGGCCCGGGGGCTAGCGGGAGTAGGCGGTGAGCAGTTCTTC.

This clonotype is medium-sized by share. Since the library was made to target alpha chains, this beta chain is a stray read and its abundance is not meaningful. The chain combines TRBV7-6 with TRBJ2-3, with 11 bases lining up with TRBD2. In germline, CDR1 is SGHVS, CDR2 FNYEAQ. J gave up 4 bases and V 5 bases, and 8 bases lay outside the gene matches. The CDR3 is made up of 16 amino acids. In DNA, the CDR3 is TGTGCCAGCAGCCCAGAGACTAGCGGGGTGTCAGATACGCAGTATTTT. Protein: CASSPETSGVSDTQYF. The variable domain in full, completed from reference TRBV7-6 and TRBJ2-3, reads GAGVSQSPRYKVTKRGQDVALRCDPISGHVSLYWYRQALGQGPEFLTYFNYEAQQDKSGLPNDRFSAERPEGSISTLTIQRTEQRDSAMYRCASSPETSGVSDTQYFGPGTRLTVL.